Shown below are 21 T cell receptor beta chains from a single sample sequenced in a study of identical twins. TCRdb processed the 5' RACE reads anew with MiXCR; each CDR3 protein has one entry. In the table there are roughly 150,000 distinct CDR3 sequences, roughly 3.5% of which are singletons. The specimen was memory T cells sorted from blood. All receptors come from a man younger than 30 in good health.

This clonotype was recorded at least ten times. The rearrangement joins TRBV20-1 to TRBJ2-2; tentative D call: TRBD2 (7 bases). CDR1 and CDR2 (germline): DFQATT, SNEGSKA (reference sequence). The CDR3 spans 13 residues. V lost 6 bases to trimming and J lost 3 bases, with 11 bases between them. CDR3 protein: CSAGGRDTGELFF. In DNA, the CDR3 is TGCAGTGCCGGGGGGCGGGACACCGGGGAGCTGTTTTTT.

Many counts were recorded for this clonotype. J is TRBJ2-5 and V is TRBV6-5; D tentatively fits TRBD1 or TRBD2 (5 bases each). This CDR3 contains 14 residues. The V gene's germline CDR1 is MNHEY and CDR2 SVGAGI. The germline V and J ends were trimmed by 0 bases and 4 bases, with 9 bases remaining between them. The CDR3 DNA is TGTGCCAGCAGTTACTCCCAGGGAGCAGAGACCCAGTACTTC. This encodes CASSYSQGAETQYF.

This clonotype was counted at least ten times. This sequence joins TRBV7-8 and TRBJ1-6; no firm D call. Trimming cost V 1 base and J 9 bases, with 25 bases left between them. This CDR3 comprises 19 residues. CDR1 is SGHVS, CDR2 FQNEAQ, per germline. Written as DNA, the CDR3 is TGTGCCAGCAGCTTAGGGGTCTCACTCCCTCTAAAGAGTTCTTCACCCCTCCACTTT. Protein sequence: CASSLGVSLPLKSSSPLHF. The variable domain in full, completed from reference TRBV7-8 and TRBJ1-6, reads GAGVSQSPRYKVAKRGQDVALRCDPISGHVSLFWYQQALGQGPEFLTYFQNEAQLDKSGLPSDRFFAERPEGSVSTLKIQRTQQEDSAVYLCASSLGVSLPLKSSSPLHFGNGTRLTVT.

CDR3 residues: CASSPTTSGRIETQYF. The CDR3 region has the DNA TGTGCCAGCTCACCTACCACTAGCGGGAGAATAGAGACCCAGTACTTC. The chain links TRBV18 to TRBJ2-5, with 11 positions matching TRBD2. The V and J ends lost 3 bases and 4 bases, in that order; junction bases with no gene match: 7. The CDR3 extends over 16 amino acids. Germline loops: CDR1 KGHSH, CDR2 LQKENI.

This clonotype occurred many times. This sequence joins TRBV29-1 and TRBJ2-1, with TRBD2 identical over 12 bases. This CDR3 comprises 14 residues. V lost 3 bases and J lost 9; bases outside the gene matches: 6. The V gene's germline CDR1 is SQVTM and CDR2 ANQGSEA. The CDR3 DNA reads TGCAGCGTTGATCCCTCTAGCGGGAGGGGTGAGCAGTTCTTC. This encodes CSVDPSSGRGEQFF.

This clonotype appeared many times. This sequence joins TRBV4-2 and TRBJ1-2; D ambiguous. V dropped 1 base and J dropped 8 bases, with 11 bases sitting between them. Looked up from germline, CDR1 is LGHNA and CDR2 is YNFKEQ. The CDR3 loop spans 13 amino acids. The CDR3 loop reads CASSQVDTAGYTF. The CDR3 DNA is TGTGCCAGCAGCCAAGTTGACACGGCGGGCTACACCTTC.

This clonotype occurred many times. This sequence joins TRBV14 and TRBJ1-6; no clear D gene. The V end was cut by 4 bases, the J end by 6 bases, with 10 bases between. The CDR3 extends over 14 amino acids. Germline V gene sequence: CDR1 SGHDN, CDR2 FVKESK. The CDR3 nucleotides are TGTGCCAGCAGCCGCCGGGCGGCTAATTCACCCCTCCACTTT. It yields the protein CASSRRAANSPLHF.

This clonotype was picked up many times. J is TRBJ1-4 and V is TRBV7-9; D gene ambiguous. The V gene lost 0 bases and the J gene lost 5 bases, with 4 bases spanning the gap. Germline V lookup: CDR1 SEHNR, CDR2 FQNEAQ (reference sequence). The CDR3 contains 13 residues. CDR3 coding DNA: TGTGCCAGCAGCTTAGCGGGAAATGAAAAACTGTTTTTT. This gives the protein CASSLAGNEKLFF.

This clonotype showed up many times. The chain has TRBV12-3 or TRBV12-4 and TRBJ2-1; TRBD2 matches 9 bases. The CDR3 has 13 amino acids. V lost 6 bases and J lost 9; bases outside the gene matches: 6. CDR3 protein: CASSVAGVGEQFF. CDR3 bases: TGTGCCAGCAGCGTAGCGGGAGTAGGTGAGCAGTTCTTC.

In its sample, this clonotype was seen many times. The chain uses TRBV7-9 and TRBJ1-4; 7 positions match TRBD1. The J segment lost 7 bases and the V segment lost 4 bases, leaving 6 bases of the junction unmatched. Germline lookup yields CDR1 SEHNR and CDR2 FQNEAQ (reference sequence). CDR3 size: 14 residues. CDR3 bases: TGTGCCAGCAGCTCGACAGGGCGGAGTGAAAAACTGTTTTTT. Translating it yields CASSSTGRSEKLFF.

This clonotype has ten or more counts. The V call is TRBV10-3, the J call TRBJ2-1, with D possibly being TRBD1 (5 bases). The germline gives CDR1 ENHRY, CDR2 SYGVKD. The CDR3 sequence is 13 residues long. V gave up 6 bases and J gave up 5 bases, with 11 bases separating them. This CDR3 is CAIRKTENNEQFF. CDR3 DNA sequence: TGTGCCATCAGGAAGACAGAAAACAATGAGCAGTTCTTC.

Ten or more counts support this clonotype. The genes are TRBV20-1 and TRBJ2-7; the D is unclear. The V gene lost 1 base and the J gene lost 4 bases, with 8 bases spanning the gap. The V gene's germline CDR1 is DFQATT and CDR2 SNEGSKA (reference sequence). The CDR3 sequence is 12 residues long. The CDR3 sequence: CSARGVGYEQYV. The CDR3 DNA reads as TGCAGTGCTAGAGGAGTCGGTTACGAGCAGTACGTC.

In its sample, this clonotype was seen many times. The chain has TRBV5-1 and TRBJ2-1, with 8 nucleotides matching TRBD2. Germline CDR1 reads SGHRS; CDR2 reads YFSETQ. This CDR3 is built from 16 residues. V lost 4 bases, J lost 0 bases, and 6 bases stayed unmatched. Written as DNA, the CDR3 is TGCGCCAGCAGCCGTTTAGCGGGAAGCTCCTACAATGAGCAGTTCTTC. Translation: CASSRLAGSSYNEQFF. The complete variable domain, with remaining parts taken from reference TRBV5-1 and TRBJ2-1, reads KAGVTQTPRYLIKTRGQQVTLSCSPISGHRSVSWYQQTPGQGLQFLFEYFSETQRNKGNFPGRFSGRQFSNSRSEMNVSTLELGDSALYLCASSRLAGSSYNEQFFGPGTRLTVL.

This clonotype was observed a few times. The chain links TRBV12-3 or TRBV12-4 to TRBJ2-7; D not certain. The CDR3 is 13 amino acids. Trimming removed 2 bases at V and 5 bases at J, with 10 bases between. CDR3 protein: CASSLSSDNEQYF. The CDR3 DNA reads TGTGCCAGCAGTTTAAGTTCGGATAACGAGCAGTACTTC.

This clonotype was counted at least ten times. The chain combines TRBV12-5 with TRBJ2-1; the match to TRBD2 covers 8 bases. This CDR3 is built from 14 residues. Germline V gene data show CDR1 as LGHNT and CDR2 as FRNRAP. CDR3 sequence reads: CAYSTSGDYNEQFF. In DNA form, the CDR3 reads TGTGCCTACTCTACTAGCGGAGATTACAATGAGCAGTTCTTC.

This clonotype was seen at least ten times. The chain recombines TRBV12-3 or TRBV12-4 with TRBJ2-3, with D unclear. Between the trimmed V and J ends, which lost 5 bases and 6 bases, there was a span of 9 bases. The CDR3 is 12 amino acids. Here the CDR3 DNA reads TGTGCCAGCAGTGGCACTACGGATACGCAGTATTTT. This gives the protein CASSGTTDTQYF.

This clonotype is medium-sized by share. The chain combines TRBV5-5 with TRBJ2-1; no firm D call. Germline loops: CDR1 SGHKS, CDR2 YYEKEE (reference sequence). The length of the CDR3 is 11 residues. The V end was cut by 3 bases, the J end by 5 bases, with 3 bases between. CDR3 sequence reads: CASSWDNEQFF. As DNA, the CDR3 is TGTGCCAGCAGCTGGGACAATGAGCAGTTCTTC. The full variable domain, rest sourced from reference TRBV5-5 and TRBJ2-1, is DAGVTQSPTHLIKTRGQQVTLRCSPISGHKSVSWYQQVLGQGPQFIFQYYEKEERGRGNFPDRFSARQFPNYSSELNVNALLLGDSALYLCASSWDNEQFFGPGTRLTVL.

As concerns this clonotype: A much more abundant neighbour one base away suggests this may be a read error. V gene TRBV10-3 combines with J gene TRBJ2-5, with D unclear. This CDR3 comprises 12 residues. Per the germline V gene, CDR1 is ENHRY and CDR2 is SYGVKD. The CDR3 DNA reads as TGTGCCATCGGTGAGTCGAAGAGGACCCAGTACTTC. Translated, it gives CAIGESKRTQYF.

This clonotype was found many times. This chain joins TRBV6-5 and TRBJ2-2; D possibly corresponds to TRBD2 (6 bases). CDR1 is MNHEY and CDR2 is SVGAGI in the germline V gene. The CDR3 length is 13 residues. Trimming stripped 3 bases from V and 7 bases from J, with 9 bases between. The CDR3 DNA reads as TGTGCCAGCAGTTATTTGGGAGGCGGGGAGCTGTTTTTT. Translating it yields CASSYLGGGELFF.

This clonotype was recorded at least ten times. The rearrangement links TRBV18 to TRBJ2-5; D is tentatively TRBD1 or TRBD2 (6 bases each). With 2 bases removed from V and 1 base from J, the gap between germline ends came to 14 bases. The length of the CDR3 is 16 residues. In germline, CDR1 is KGHSH, CDR2 LQKENI. The DNA for the CDR3 is TGTGCCAGCTCACCAGGGAGGACAGCAGGCCAAGAGACCCAGTACTTC. Translated, it gives CASSPGRTAGQETQYF. Combining the CDR3 with reference TRBV18 and TRBJ2-5 gives the whole variable domain NAGVMQNPRHLVRRRGQEARLRCSPMKGHSHVYWYRQLPEEGLKFMVYLQKENIIDESGMPKERFSAEFPKEGPSILRIQQVVRGDSAAYFCASSPGRTAGQETQYFGPGTRLLVL.

This clonotype was counted ten times or more. The chain has TRBV5-1 and TRBJ2-1; D gene ambiguous. The CDR3 has 13 residues. The V and J ends lost 4 bases and 0 bases respectively, with 5 bases between them. In germline, CDR1 is SGHRS, CDR2 YFSETQ. The CDR3 region is CASSRSSYNEQFF. Here the CDR3 DNA reads TGCGCCAGCAGCCGCAGCTCCTACAATGAGCAGTTCTTC.